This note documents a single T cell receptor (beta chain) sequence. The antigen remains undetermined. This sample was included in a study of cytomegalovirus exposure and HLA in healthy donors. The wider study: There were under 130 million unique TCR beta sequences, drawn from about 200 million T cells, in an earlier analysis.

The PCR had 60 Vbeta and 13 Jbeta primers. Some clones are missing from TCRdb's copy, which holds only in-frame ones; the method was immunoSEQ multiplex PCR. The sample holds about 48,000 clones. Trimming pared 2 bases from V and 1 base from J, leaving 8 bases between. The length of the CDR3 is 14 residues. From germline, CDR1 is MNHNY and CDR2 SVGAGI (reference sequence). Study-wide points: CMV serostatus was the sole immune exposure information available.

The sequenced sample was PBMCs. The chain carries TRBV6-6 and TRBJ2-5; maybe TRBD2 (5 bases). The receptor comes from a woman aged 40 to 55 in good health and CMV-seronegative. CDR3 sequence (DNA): TGTGCCAGCAGTTACGTGGGAGCCCAAGAGACCCAGTACTTC. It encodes CASSYVGAQETQYF.